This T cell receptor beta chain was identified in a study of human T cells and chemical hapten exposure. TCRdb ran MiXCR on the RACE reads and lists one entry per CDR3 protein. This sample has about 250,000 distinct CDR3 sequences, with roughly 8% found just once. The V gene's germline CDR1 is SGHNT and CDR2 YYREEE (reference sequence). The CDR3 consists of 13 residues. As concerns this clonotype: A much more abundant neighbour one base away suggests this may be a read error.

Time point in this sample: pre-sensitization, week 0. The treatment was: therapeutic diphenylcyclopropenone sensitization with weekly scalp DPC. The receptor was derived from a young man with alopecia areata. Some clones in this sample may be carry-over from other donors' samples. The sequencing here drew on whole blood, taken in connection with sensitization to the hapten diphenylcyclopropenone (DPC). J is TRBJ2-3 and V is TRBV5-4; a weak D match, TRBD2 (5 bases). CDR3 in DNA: TGTGTCAGCAGCTTGCAACTAGCAGATACGCAGTATTTT. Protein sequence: CVSSLQLADTQYF.